The next 22 T cell receptor beta chains were all read from a single sample in a study of blood T cell repertoires in COVID-19. Produced via immunoSEQ multiplex PCR; TCRdb's table is partial and in-frame only. The profile shows approximately 92,000 clones, around 82% of them singletons. Specimen: peripheral blood. These TCRs come from a man aged 50 to 59 who had recovered from COVID-19.

The chain couples TRBV30 to TRBJ1-6; 8 nucleotides match TRBD1. The germline CDR1 and CDR2 sequences are GTSNPN and SVGIG (reference sequence). With V trimmed by 2 bases and J by 5 bases, 2 bases remained unmatched. CDR3 length equals 14 residues. Written as DNA, the CDR3 is TGTGCCTGGAGTTTGGGACAGGATAATTCACCCCTCCACTTT. Translating it yields CAWSLGQDNSPLHF.

The rearrangement joins TRBV27 to TRBJ2-1, with 8 bases matching TRBD1. The germline CDR1 and CDR2 sequences are MNHEY and SMNVEV (reference sequence). Trimming took 3 bases from V and 7 from J; bases not matched to a gene: 11. This CDR3 is 16 amino acids long. For the CDR3, the DNA is TGTGCCAGCAGTTTCTTCCAGGGGGCACGTCTGAATGAGCAGTTCTTC. Its protein product is CASSFFQGARLNEQFF.

The chain is built from TRBV3-1 (or the pseudogene TRBV3-2) and TRBJ2-3; TRBD2 matches at 7 bases. The CDR3 spans 15 residues. J gave up 3 bases and V 4 bases, and 7 bases lay outside the gene matches. In germline, CDR1 is LGHDT, CDR2 YNNKEL (reference sequence). CDR3 nucleotides: TGTGCCAGCAGCCCCAGCGGGGTAGGGACAGATACGCAGTATTTT. Protein sequence: CASSPSGVGTDTQYF.

V usage is TRBV5-6 and J usage is TRBJ1-1; D is unresolved. The CDR3 has 12 residues. The V gene's germline CDR1 is SGHDT and CDR2 YYEEEE. Trimming pared 3 bases from V and 8 bases from J, leaving 11 bases between. The CDR3 is CASSWRQREAFF. Here the CDR3 DNA reads TGTGCCAGCAGCTGGAGGCAGAGGGAAGCTTTCTTT.

J is TRBJ2-2 and V is TRBV7-6; D is ambiguous. CDR3 size: 15 residues. V shed 5 bases and J shed 0 bases, with 10 bases lying between them. Germline CDR1 is SGHVS and CDR2 is FNYEAQ. The CDR3 sequence is CASSRSVTNTGELFF. CDR3 nucleotide sequence: TGTGCCAGCAGCCGTAGTGTTACGAACACCGGGGAGCTGTTTTTT. The whole variable domain, filled in from reference TRBV7-6 and TRBJ2-2, reads GAGVSQSPRYKVTKRGQDVALRCDPISGHVSLYWYRQALGQGPEFLTYFNYEAQQDKSGLPNDRFSAERPEGSISTLTIQRTEQRDSAMYRCASSRSVTNTGELFFGEGSRLTVL.

There are many counts of this clone. This chain connects TRBV12-5 to TRBJ2-2; D call uncertain. The CDR3 length is 15 residues. Trimming took off 0 bases at V and 6 bases at J, with 11 bases between the two ends. Germline V lookup: CDR1 LGHNT, CDR2 FRNRAP. The CDR3 DNA reads as TGTGCTAGTGGTTTGGTCCACGGGTCCTCCGGGGAGCTGTTTTTT. Protein sequence: CASGLVHGSSGELFF.

The rearrangement joins TRBV6-5 to TRBJ2-1; TRBD2 is a possible D gene (5 bases). V lost 6 bases and J lost 8, with 14 bases in between. The CDR3 spans 13 residues. Germline-derived CDR1 and CDR2 are MNHEY and SVGAGI. CDR3 protein: CASSRGNEYEQFF. The DNA of the CDR3 is TGTGCCAGCAGCAGAGGGAATGAATATGAGCAGTTCTTC.

This chain uses TRBV15 with TRBJ2-5, with a possible D match to TRBD2 (5 bases). Germline CDR1 LNHNV, CDR2 YYDKDF (reference sequence). The CDR3 totals 16 residues. V was shortened by 1 base and J by 2 bases, with 14 bases between the two germline ends. The CDR3 protein is CATSRGRGVTQETQYF. In DNA form, the CDR3 reads TGTGCCACCAGCAGAGGACGGGGAGTTACTCAAGAGACCCAGTACTTC.

The chain carries TRBV7-2 and TRBJ2-1, with D perhaps TRBD2 (5 bases). Trimming left V 3 bases short and J 2 bases short, with 17 bases between. Germline loops: CDR1 SGHTA, CDR2 FQGNSA. The CDR3 has 17 amino acids. The CDR3 DNA reads TGTGCCAGCAGCTTGAATAGGGCAGTGGGAGCCTACAATGAGCAGTTCTTC. Encoded protein: CASSLNRAVGAYNEQFF.

The J gene is TRBJ2-1, the V gene TRBV5-1; TRBD2 matches 12 bases. V lost 3 bases to trimming and J lost 7 bases; unmatched junction nucleotides: 8. Germline V gives CDR1 SGHRS, CDR2 YFSETQ. The CDR3 runs 16 residues. The CDR3 coding sequence is TGCGCCAGCAGCTCGCTCCTACTAGCGGGAGGTAATGAGCAGTTCTTC. Encoded protein: CASSSLLLAGGNEQFF.

This chain joins TRBV25-1 and TRBJ2-2; 7 bases agree with TRBD1. Losses at the gene ends were 7 bases for V and 4 bases for J; bases not matched to a gene: 9. Germline V lookup: CDR1 MGHDK, CDR2 SYGVNS. The CDR3 extends over 15 amino acids. CDR3 in amino acids: CASTLDGTATGELFF. The DNA for the CDR3 is TGTGCCAGCACCCTAGACGGGACAGCCACCGGGGAGCTGTTTTTT.

In its sample, this clone was seen once. The chain carries TRBV28 and TRBJ2-7; TRBD1 matches at 8 bases. Unmatched junction bases numbered 15, after V lost 4 bases and J lost 10 bases. Germline-derived CDR1 and CDR2 are MDHEN and SYDVKM. The CDR3 has 15 residues. DNA for the CDR3: TGTGCCAGCAGTTCCGACGAAGGGACAGGTTCCGTACAGTACTTC. It is translated as CASSSDEGTGSVQYF. Complete variable domain (other parts from reference TRBV28 and TRBJ2-7): DVKVTQSSRYLVKRTGEKVFLECVQDMDHENMFWYRQDPGLGLRLIYFSYDVKMKEKGDIPEGYSVSREKKERFSLILESASTNQTSMYLCASSSDEGTGSVQYFGPGTRLTVT.

This clone came up a few times. This chain links TRBV3-1 (or the pseudogene TRBV3-2) with TRBJ2-1; 11 bases are shared with TRBD2. This CDR3 spans 18 amino acids. Trimming at V came to 2 bases and at J to 0 bases, leaving 6 bases not matched to a gene. Germline V gene sequence: CDR1 LGHDT, CDR2 YNNKEL (reference sequence). CDR3 region: CASSQNTTSGGSYNEQFF. The CDR3 bases are TGTGCCAGCAGCCAAAACACAACTAGCGGGGGCTCCTACAATGAGCAGTTCTTC.

The chain carries TRBV12-3 or TRBV12-4 and TRBJ2-7; TRBD1 is a possible D gene (5 bases). Between the trimmed V and J ends, which lost 9 bases and 3 bases, there was a span of 9 bases. The CDR3 length is 11 residues. The CDR3 DNA reads TGTGCCAGTTCAAGGGGCTACGAGCAGTACTTC. Translated: CASSRGYEQYF.

This chain joins TRBV3-1 (or the pseudogene TRBV3-2) and TRBJ2-7; D is undetermined. The CDR3 contains 14 residues. V was shortened by 1 base and J by 1 base, with 8 bases between the two germline ends. CDR1 is LGHDT, CDR2 YNNKEL, per germline (reference sequence). In nucleotides, the CDR3 is TGTGCCAGCAGCCAAGGGTACGGTTCCTACGAGCAGTACTTC. Translated: CASSQGYGSYEQYF.

The chain has TRBV7-9 and TRBJ1-2, with unresolved D. Trimming took off 1 base at V and 2 bases at J, with 5 bases between the two ends. The CDR3 is 13 amino acids. CDR1 SEHNR and CDR2 FQNEAQ come from the germline V gene (reference sequence). DNA of the CDR3: TGTGCCAGCAGCTTAGGAGTCAACTATGGCTACACCTTC. Translation gives CASSLGVNYGYTF. The entire variable domain, with the rest obtained from reference TRBV7-9 and TRBJ1-2, is as follows: DTGVSQNPRHKITKRGQNVTFRCDPISEHNRLYWYRQTLGQGPEFLTYFQNEAQLEKSRLLSDRFSAERPKGSFSTLEIQRTEQGDSAMYLCASSLGVNYGYTFGSGTRLTVV.

This rearrangement joins TRBV27 to TRBJ1-4; perhaps TRBD1 as D (6 bases). Germline V gene sequence: CDR1 MNHEY, CDR2 SMNVEV (reference sequence). The germline V and J ends were trimmed by 4 bases and 8 bases, with 11 bases remaining between them. The CDR3 extends over 13 amino acids. As DNA, the CDR3 is TGTGCCAGCAGTTCCCGGACAGTCGAAAAACTGTTTTTT. Translation gives CASSSRTVEKLFF.

This clone has at least ten counts. This chain uses TRBV9 with TRBJ2-2, with a tentative D call TRBD2 (6 bases). The CDR3 loop spans 12 amino acids. With 4 bases removed from V and 5 bases from J, the gap between germline ends came to 6 bases. Germline-derived CDR1 and CDR2 are SGDLS and YYNGEE. CDR3 loop: CASSRETGELFF. CDR3 DNA sequence: TGTGCCAGCAGCCGGGAGACCGGGGAGCTGTTTTTT.

The chain is built from TRBV7-3 and TRBJ2-2, with D possibly being TRBD1 (6 bases). The V end was cut by 5 bases, the J end by 6 bases, with 10 bases between. The CDR3 sequence is 13 residues long. Germline V gene data show CDR1 as SGHTA and CDR2 as FQGTGA. The CDR3 loop is CASSRGQPGELFF. CDR3 DNA: TGTGCCAGCAGCCGAGGACAGCCCGGGGAGCTGTTTTTT.

This CDR3 reads CASSPSPYGYTF. The CDR3, as DNA: TGTGCCAGCAGCCCTTCCCCCTATGGCTACACCTTC. The chain uses TRBV7-9 and TRBJ1-2; D is undetermined. V was pared by 5 bases and J by 4 bases, with 8 bases between. Germline V lookup: CDR1 SEHNR, CDR2 FQNEAQ (reference sequence). This CDR3 spans 12 amino acids.

The chain combines TRBV18 with TRBJ2-1; 11 bases are a match to TRBD2. This CDR3 comprises 16 residues. Germline V gene data show CDR1 as KGHSH and CDR2 as LQKENI. V dropped 2 bases and J dropped 6; count of bases not matched to a gene: 6. The CDR3 here is CASSPVAGGPFNEQFF. In nucleotides, the CDR3 is TGTGCCAGCTCACCAGTAGCGGGAGGGCCATTCAATGAGCAGTTCTTC.

V usage is TRBV9 and J usage is TRBJ2-7; D is undetermined. CDR1 SGDLS and CDR2 YYNGEE come from the germline V gene. The V and J ends lost 4 bases and 3 bases respectively, with 17 bases between them. CDR3 length equals 15 residues. The CDR3 reads CASSLGGAANYEQYF. The DNA of the CDR3 is TGTGCCAGCAGCCTCGGTGGCGCGGCTAACTACGAGCAGTACTTC. The full variable domain, completed using reference TRBV9 and TRBJ2-7, is DSGVTQTPKHLITATGQRVTLRCSPRSGDLSVYWYQQSLDQGLQFLIQYYNGEERAKGNILERFSAQQFPDLHSELNLSSLELGDSALYFCASSLGGAANYEQYFGPGTRLTVT.